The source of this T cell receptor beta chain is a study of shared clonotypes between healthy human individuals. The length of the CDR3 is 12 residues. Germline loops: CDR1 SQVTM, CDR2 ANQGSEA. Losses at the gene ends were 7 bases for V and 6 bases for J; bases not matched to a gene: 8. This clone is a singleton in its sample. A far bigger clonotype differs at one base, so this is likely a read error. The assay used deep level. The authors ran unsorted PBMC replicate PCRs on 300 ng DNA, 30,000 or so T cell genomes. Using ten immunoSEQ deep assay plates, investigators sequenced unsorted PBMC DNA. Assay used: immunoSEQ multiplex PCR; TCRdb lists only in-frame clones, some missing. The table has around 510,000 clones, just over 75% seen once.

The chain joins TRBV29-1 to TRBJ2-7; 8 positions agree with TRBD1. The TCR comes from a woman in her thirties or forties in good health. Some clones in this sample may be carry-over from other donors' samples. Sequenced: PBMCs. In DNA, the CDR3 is TGCAGCGAGGGGACAGGCGAACTCGAGCAGTACTTC. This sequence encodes CSEGTGELEQYF.